These 29 T cell receptor beta chains were all obtained from the same sample, sequenced in a study of radiation and T cells in renal cell carcinoma. The protocol was immunoSEQ multiplex PCR, while the TCRdb copy is restricted to in-frame clones and leaves out a portion. The profile covers about 88,000 clones, with around nine tenths appearing a single time and around 7.9% taken by the ten largest. Stated time point: baseline pretreatment blood. Described treatment: 15 Gy SBRT to primary tumor, nephrectomy 4 weeks later. Sample: blood, taken from a patient whose treatment included radiotherapy and nephrectomy. These TCRs come from a man in his fifties with renal cell carcinoma.

This chain links TRBV6-5 with TRBJ1-2; D is ambiguous. Germline CDR1 MNHEY, CDR2 SVGAGI. The CDR3 extends over 13 amino acids. Trimming removed 0 bases from V and 8 bases from J, with 10 bases in between. DNA of the CDR3: TGTGCCAGCAGTTACTCGATGTATGGAGGCTACACCTTC. Residues: CASSYSMYGGYTF.

The chain has TRBV19 and TRBJ2-1, with 9 bases lining up with TRBD1. The CDR3 runs to 17 residues. Germline CDR1 reads LNHDA; CDR2 reads SQIVND (reference sequence). Losses at the gene ends were 4 bases for V and 2 bases for J; bases not matched to a gene: 9. The CDR3 region is CASSTRDRASPYNEQFF. The CDR3 coding sequence is TGTGCCAGTAGTACTCGGGACAGGGCAAGCCCCTACAATGAGCAGTTCTTC.

The chain joins TRBV7-9 to TRBJ2-3, with D unresolved. This CDR3 spans 13 amino acids. With 4 bases removed from V and 3 bases from J, the gap between germline ends came to 8 bases. CDR1 and CDR2 (germline): SEHNR, FQNEAQ (reference sequence). The CDR3 protein is CASSYPATDTQYF. CDR3 bases: TGTGCCAGCAGCTACCCGGCGACAGATACGCAGTATTTT.

The V gene is TRBV4-1, the J gene TRBJ2-7; 7 positions match TRBD1. In germline, CDR1 is MGHRA, CDR2 YSYEKL. V lost 4 bases, J lost 1 base, and 7 bases stayed unmatched. This CDR3 contains 15 residues. The CDR3 nucleotides are TGCGCCAGCAGCCCACTACACAGGGGATCCTACGAGCAGTACTTC. Amino acids: CASSPLHRGSYEQYF.

The chain joins TRBV15 to TRBJ1-2; D uncertain. Trimming stripped 2 bases from V and 2 bases from J, with 15 bases between. From germline, CDR1 is LNHNV and CDR2 YYDKDF (reference sequence). This CDR3 contains 16 residues. In nucleotides, the CDR3 is TGTGCCACCAGCAGATCAGATGACACTGGGAACTATGGCTACACCTTC. Amino acids: CATSRSDDTGNYGYTF. Full variable domain (rest looked up from reference TRBV15 and TRBJ1-2): DAMVIQNPRYQVTQFGKPVTLSCSQTLNHNVMYWYQQKSSQAPKLLFHYYDKDFNNEADTPDNFQSRRPNTSFCFLDIRSPGLGDTAMYLCATSRSDDTGNYGYTFGSGTRLTVV.

V gene TRBV27 combines with J gene TRBJ2-3, with D tentatively TRBD1 (7 bases). The length of the CDR3 is 19 residues. The ends were cut back, 2 bases at V and 0 bases at J, with 21 bases in the middle. Germline values: CDR1 MNHEY, CDR2 SMNVEV (reference sequence). CDR3 sequence: CASSLRARSAGQSTDTQYF. DNA for the CDR3: TGTGCCAGCAGTTTAAGGGCCCGGTCCGCGGGACAGAGCACAGATACGCAGTATTTT.

The gene calls are TRBV4-3 and TRBJ2-7, with TRBD1 as a possible D gene (5 bases). The CDR3 consists of 16 residues. Germline CDR1 is LGHNA and CDR2 is YSLEER. V gave up 1 base and J gave up 3 bases, with 16 bases separating them. The CDR3 region has the DNA TGCGCCAGCAGCCAAGGATACGCAGGGTTAGTCTACGAGCAGTACTTC. Translated: CASSQGYAGLVYEQYF.

The chain combines TRBV2 with TRBJ1-6, with a tentative D call TRBD1 (5 bases). CDR1 and CDR2 (germline): SNHLY, FYNNEI. The CDR3 consists of 15 residues. Deletions cut 2 bases from V and 5 bases from J, with 10 bases between. DNA of the CDR3: TGTGCCAGCAGTGAACGGCAGGGTCATAATTCACCCCTCCACTTT. This translates into CASSERQGHNSPLHF.

The rearrangement uses TRBV7-3 and TRBJ1-2; 8 nucleotides align to TRBD1. Germline-derived CDR1 and CDR2 are SGHTA and FQGTGA. There are 15 residues in the CDR3. Trimming at V came to 5 bases and at J to 1 base, leaving 6 bases not matched to a gene. As DNA, the CDR3 is TGTGCCAGCAGCCCAGGGACAGGCGATAACTATGGCTACACCTTC. Its protein is CASSPGTGDNYGYTF.

This chain joins TRBV5-4 and TRBJ1-1; D is undetermined. Germline CDR1 and CDR2: SGHNT and YYREEE (reference sequence). The CDR3 length is 14 residues. The germline V and J ends were trimmed by 0 bases and 4 bases, with 10 bases remaining between them. CDR3 DNA: TGTGCCAGCAGCTTGGGGCGTCCCCGCACTGAAGCTTTCTTT. The encoded protein is CASSLGRPRTEAFF. Combining the CDR3 with reference TRBV5-4 and TRBJ1-1 gives the whole variable domain ETGVTQSPTHLIKTRGQQVTLRCSSQSGHNTVSWYQQALGQGPQFIFQYYREEENGRGNFPPRFSGLQFPNYSSELNVNALELDDSALYLCASSLGRPRTEAFFGQGTRLTVV.

Notes on this clone: One end of the junction does not line up with germline, which may come from a read error. The CDR3 loop reads CASSLEPGLAYTDTQYF. DNA of the CDR3: TGTGCTAGCAGCTTAGAGCCGGGACTAGCATACACAGATACGCAGTATTTT. The chain uses TRBV7-7 and TRBJ2-3, with 9 nucleotides matching TRBD2. This CDR3 has 17 amino acids. Looked up from germline, CDR1 is SSHAT and CDR2 is FNYEAQ (reference sequence).

The chain joins TRBV6-5 to TRBJ1-1; tentative D call: TRBD1 (5 bases). The CDR3 spans 14 residues. The germline V gene has CDR1 MNHEY and CDR2 SVGAGI. Trimming removed 5 bases from V and 11 bases from J, with 21 bases in between. The CDR3 DNA reads as TGTGCCAGCAGTACTACGGAGGGCAGGGTGGGGGCTTTCTTT. It encodes CASSTTEGRVGAFF.

The J gene is TRBJ1-1, the V gene TRBV7-8, with a weak D call TRBD1 (6 bases). The CDR3 loop spans 14 amino acids. Germline-derived CDR1 and CDR2 are SGHVS and FQNEAQ. Trimming took 5 bases from V and 1 from J, leaving 11 bases between them. This chain's CDR3 is CASSPGHQNTEAFF. CDR3 coding DNA: TGTGCCAGCAGCCCGGGACACCAGAACACTGAAGCTTTCTTT.

The rearrangement joins TRBV23-1 to TRBJ1-2; no clear D gene. Being an ORF, TRBV23-1 has a function that is uncertain. The CDR3 has 12 residues. V shed 3 bases and J shed 5 bases, with 7 bases lying between them. The CDR3 bases are TGCGCCAGCAGTCAGTCTGAATATGGCTACACCTTC. It encodes CASSQSEYGYTF.

The rearrangement uses TRBV7-9 and TRBJ2-1, with TRBD1 identical over 9 bases. Trimming took 5 bases from V and 6 from J; bases not matched to a gene: 8. Per germline, CDR1 SEHNR and CDR2 FQNEAQ (reference sequence). The CDR3 sequence is 15 residues long. The CDR3 DNA follows: TGTGCCAGCAGCACCACAGGGGGCAATGGCAATGAGCAGTTCTTC. It yields the protein CASSTTGGNGNEQFF.

The CDR3 nucleotides read TGTGCCAGCAGCGTAGGGGAGACTAACTATGGCTACACCTTC. Translated, it gives CASSVGETNYGYTF. This sequence joins TRBV9 and TRBJ1-2; D unresolved. Trimming took off 0 bases at V and 0 bases at J, with 6 bases between the two ends. This CDR3 has 14 amino acids. Germline V gives CDR1 SGDLS, CDR2 YYNGEE. Full variable domain (rest looked up from reference TRBV9 and TRBJ1-2): DSGVTQTPKHLITATGQRVTLRCSPRSGDLSVYWYQQSLDQGLQFLIQYYNGEERAKGNILERFSAQQFPDLHSELNLSSLELGDSALYFCASSVGETNYGYTFGSGTRLTVV.

The CDR3: CASSLTTGGTEAFF. CDR3 coding DNA: TGCGCCAGCAGCTTAACGACAGGGGGCACTGAAGCTTTCTTT. This sequence joins TRBV5-1 and TRBJ1-1; 9 nucleotides line up with TRBD1. Trimming cost V 2 bases and J 4 bases; bases outside gene matches: 3. The CDR3 length is 14 residues. Germline lookup yields CDR1 SGHRS and CDR2 YFSETQ.

The chain joins TRBV27 to TRBJ2-1, with TRBD2 matching over 7 bases. Germline V gene lookup returns CDR1 MNHEY and CDR2 SMNVEV (reference sequence). With V trimmed by 2 bases and J by 9 bases, 16 bases remained unmatched. The CDR3 is made up of 17 amino acids. In DNA form, the CDR3 reads TGTGCCAGCAGTTTACTTCTAGCCAGCGGGATCGGTAGTGAGCAGTTCTTC. The encoded protein is CASSLLLASGIGSEQFF.

The chain carries TRBV19 and TRBJ1-5, with D possibly matching TRBD1 (6 bases). V was pared by 1 base and J by 0 bases, with 13 bases between. The germline V gene has CDR1 LNHDA and CDR2 SQIVND (reference sequence). The CDR3 totals 17 residues. In nucleotides, the CDR3 is TGTGCCAGTAGTATAGGAAGGGACATCTATAGCAATCAGCCCCAGCATTTT. It codes for CASSIGRDIYSNQPQHF. The full variable domain, with the rest looked up from reference TRBV19 and TRBJ1-5, is DGGITQSPKYLFRKEGQNVTLSCEQNLNHDAMYWYRQDPGQGLRLIYYSQIVNDFQKGDIAEGYSVSREKKESFPLTVTSAQKNPTAFYLCASSIGRDIYSNQPQHFGDGTRLSIL.

This clone was seen only a few times. The chain links TRBV11-3 to TRBJ2-1; 10 nucleotides align to TRBD2. CDR3 length equals 13 residues. In germline, CDR1 is SGHNT, CDR2 YENEEA. Trimming took 5 bases from V and 9 from J; bases not matched to a gene: 4. The CDR3 DNA reads as TGTGCCAGCAGCCGGGCTAGCGGGGGTGAGCAGTTCTTC. Translated, it gives CASSRASGGEQFF.

This rearrangement joins TRBV7-2 to TRBJ2-3, with 7 bases lining up with TRBD2. V shed 2 bases and J 4 bases; nucleotides not matched to a gene: 3. CDR1 SGHTA and CDR2 FQGNSA come from the germline V gene. There are 14 residues in the CDR3. CDR3 sequence (DNA): TGTGCCAGCAGCTTAAGACTAGCTGCAGATACGCAGTATTTT. It specifies CASSLRLAADTQYF. Combining the CDR3 with reference TRBV7-2 and TRBJ2-3 gives the whole variable domain GAGVSQSPSNKVTEKGKDVELRCDPISGHTALYWYRQSLGQGLEFLIYFQGNSAPDKSGLPSDRFSAERTGGSVSTLTIQRTQQEDSAVYLCASSLRLAADTQYFGPGTRLTVL.

The rearrangement uses TRBV9 and TRBJ2-2; D perhaps matches TRBD1 (6 bases). Between the trimmed V and J ends, which lost 0 bases and 6 bases, there was a span of 6 bases. Germline CDR1 SGDLS, CDR2 YYNGEE. The CDR3 loop spans 13 amino acids. The CDR3 DNA reads TGTGCCAGCAGCGTAGGGACAGCCGGGGAGCTGTTTTTT. The encoded protein is CASSVGTAGELFF.

The chain joins TRBV10-3 to TRBJ2-7, with D possibly matching TRBD2 (6 bases). This CDR3 contains 14 residues. The V end lost 3 bases, the J end lost 5 bases, and 14 bases lay between the germline ends. CDR1 is ENHRY and CDR2 is SYGVKD in the germline V gene. DNA of the CDR3: TGTGCCATCAGTGATTGGGGGGTTGACAACGAGCAGTACTTC. It yields the protein CAISDWGVDNEQYF.

The rearrangement links TRBV4-2 to TRBJ2-5; 12 nucleotides agree with TRBD2. Germline CDR1 and CDR2: LGHNA and YNFKEQ. The trim removed 1 base at V and 2 bases at J, leaving 2 bases unmatched. This CDR3 has 16 residues. The CDR3 region has the DNA TGTGCCAGCAGCCAAGGCCTAGCGGGAGGGCAAGAGACCCAGTACTTC. Protein product: CASSQGLAGGQETQYF.

The rearrangement joins TRBV30 to TRBJ2-7; 7 bases line up with TRBD2. The CDR3 is 11 residues long. V shed 8 bases, J shed 1 base, and the junction held 2 bases outside the gene matches. Germline-derived CDR1 and CDR2 are GTSNPN and SVGIG (reference sequence). The CDR3 loop is CASGASYEQYF. CDR3 nucleotides: TGTGCCAGCGGGGCTTCCTACGAGCAGTACTTC.

V usage is TRBV10-1 and J usage is TRBJ1-5; unclear D gene. Germline CDR1 and CDR2: WNHNN and SYGVQD (reference sequence). The CDR3 is 15 residues long. V was cut by 5 bases and J by 5 bases, with 16 bases left in between. CDR3 loop: CASSNRSTSHQPQHF. In DNA form, the CDR3 reads TGCGCCAGCAGTAATAGATCGACGTCACATCAGCCCCAGCATTTT.

The rearrangement joins TRBV6-5 to TRBJ2-5; 8 bases are shared with TRBD1. Germline CDR1 MNHEY, CDR2 SVGAGI. V shed 6 bases and J 5 bases; nucleotides not matched to a gene: 8. This CDR3 spans 14 amino acids. CDR3 residues: CASSVQGVGETQYF. CDR3 sequence (DNA): TGTGCCAGCAGCGTACAGGGGGTGGGGGAGACCCAGTACTTC.

The chain combines TRBV9 with TRBJ1-5; D unclear. Germline-derived CDR1 and CDR2 are SGDLS and YYNGEE. The CDR3 sequence is 14 residues long. Trimming removed 0 bases from V and 0 bases from J, with 4 bases in between. CDR3: CASSVASSNQPQHF. As DNA, the CDR3 is TGTGCCAGCAGCGTAGCGAGTAGCAATCAGCCCCAGCATTTT.

This clone has just one count. This chain connects TRBV6-1 to TRBJ2-1; maybe TRBD1 (7 bases). The CDR3 covers 13 residues. V was pared by 7 bases and J by 8 bases, with 15 bases between. Germline V lookup: CDR1 MNHNS, CDR2 SASEGT. Here the CDR3 DNA reads TGTGCCAGCAACAGAGACAGGGACTATGAGCAGTTCTTC. Translating it yields CASNRDRDYEQFF.